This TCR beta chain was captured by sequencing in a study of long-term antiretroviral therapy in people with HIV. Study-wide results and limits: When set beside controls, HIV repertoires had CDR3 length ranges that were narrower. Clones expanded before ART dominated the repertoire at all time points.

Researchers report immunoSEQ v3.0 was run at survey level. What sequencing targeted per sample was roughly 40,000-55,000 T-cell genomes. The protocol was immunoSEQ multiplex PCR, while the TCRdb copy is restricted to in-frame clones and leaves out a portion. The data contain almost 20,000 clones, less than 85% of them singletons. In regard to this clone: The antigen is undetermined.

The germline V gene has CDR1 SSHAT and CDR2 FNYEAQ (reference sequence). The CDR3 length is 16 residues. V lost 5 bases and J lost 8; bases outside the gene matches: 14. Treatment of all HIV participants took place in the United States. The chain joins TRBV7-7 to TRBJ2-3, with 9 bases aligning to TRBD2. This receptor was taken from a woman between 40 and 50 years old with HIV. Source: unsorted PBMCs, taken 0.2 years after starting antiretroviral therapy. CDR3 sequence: CASSPNSGRSSITQYF. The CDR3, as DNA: TGTGCCAGCAGCCCGAATAGCGGGAGATCATCCATTACGCAGTATTTT.